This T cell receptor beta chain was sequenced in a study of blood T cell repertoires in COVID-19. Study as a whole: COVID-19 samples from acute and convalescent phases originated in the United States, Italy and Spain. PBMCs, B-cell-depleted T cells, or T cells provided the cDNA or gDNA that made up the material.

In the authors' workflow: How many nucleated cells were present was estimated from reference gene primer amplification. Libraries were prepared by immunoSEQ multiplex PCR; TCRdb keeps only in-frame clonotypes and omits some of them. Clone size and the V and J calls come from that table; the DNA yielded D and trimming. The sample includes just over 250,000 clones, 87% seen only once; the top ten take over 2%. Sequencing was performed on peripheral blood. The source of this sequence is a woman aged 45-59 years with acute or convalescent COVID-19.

Here the CDR3 reads CASISRGTDTEAFF. The CDR3 DNA reads as TGTGCCAGTATCAGTAGGGGAACAGACACTGAAGCTTTCTTT. The V gene is TRBV19, the J gene TRBJ1-1, with a possible D match to TRBD1 (5 bases). CDR3 length equals 14 residues. Germline V lookup: CDR1 LNHDA, CDR2 SQIVND (reference sequence). V was clipped by 7 bases and J by 3 bases, with 15 bases between them.